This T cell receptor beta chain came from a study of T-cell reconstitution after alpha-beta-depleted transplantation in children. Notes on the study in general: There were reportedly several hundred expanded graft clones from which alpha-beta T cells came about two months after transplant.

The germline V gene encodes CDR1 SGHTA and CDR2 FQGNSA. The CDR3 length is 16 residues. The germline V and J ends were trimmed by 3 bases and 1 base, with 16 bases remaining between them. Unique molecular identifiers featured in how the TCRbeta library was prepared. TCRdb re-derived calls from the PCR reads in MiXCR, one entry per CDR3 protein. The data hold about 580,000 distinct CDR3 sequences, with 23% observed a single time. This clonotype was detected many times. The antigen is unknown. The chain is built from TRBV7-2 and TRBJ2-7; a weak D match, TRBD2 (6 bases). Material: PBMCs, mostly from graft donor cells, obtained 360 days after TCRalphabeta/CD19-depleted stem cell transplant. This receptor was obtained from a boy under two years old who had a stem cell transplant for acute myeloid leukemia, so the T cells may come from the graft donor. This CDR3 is CASSFHGRGNSYEQYF. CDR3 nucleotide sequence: TGTGCCAGCAGCTTCCATGGTCGGGGGAATTCCTACGAGCAGTACTTC.